The 21 T cell receptor beta chains below all came from one sample that was sequenced in a study of control samples from healthy donors and cancer patients. Assay used: immunoSEQ multiplex PCR; TCRdb lists only in-frame clones, some missing. Of about 130,000 clones listed, roughly 88% are singletons. The specimen sequenced was blood. Receptors originate from a man in his forties or fifties in good health.

V usage is TRBV9 and J usage is TRBJ1-2; 9 bases fit TRBD1. The CDR3 sequence is 20 residues long. The germline V gene has CDR1 SGDLS and CDR2 YYNGEE. With V trimmed by 3 bases and J by 2 bases, 20 bases remained unmatched. The CDR3 bases are TGTGCCAGCAGCGCAGAACAGGTTGGGGACAGGGAGGTTCCGAACTATGGCTACACCTTC. Protein: CASSAEQVGDREVPNYGYTF.

The chain couples TRBV3-1 (or the pseudogene TRBV3-2) to TRBJ1-2, with 9 bases identical to TRBD1. The CDR3 consists of 13 residues. V was clipped by 5 bases and J by 5 bases; unmatched bases: 3. Germline V gives CDR1 LGHDT, CDR2 YNNKEL (reference sequence). This chain's CDR3 is CASSSGQGYGYTF. The CDR3 nucleotides are TGTGCCAGCAGCTCGGGACAGGGATATGGCTACACCTTC.

The rearrangement links TRBV5-1 to TRBJ1-1; weak D call: TRBD1 (6 bases). The CDR3 sequence is 13 residues long. The germline CDR1 and CDR2 sequences are SGHRS and YFSETQ. V lost 4 bases and J lost 7, with 14 bases in between. The CDR3 coding sequence is TGCGCCAGCAGCCGGGACACGAGAATTGAAGCTTTCTTT. It yields the protein CASSRDTRIEAFF.

The J gene is TRBJ1-3, the V gene TRBV7-9; D ambiguous. V lost 4 bases and J lost 7, with 8 bases in between. Germline CDR1 and CDR2: SEHNR and FQNEAQ (reference sequence). The CDR3 loop spans 12 amino acids. The chain's CDR3 is CASSSHVNTIYF. In nucleotides, the CDR3 is TGTGCCAGCAGCTCCCATGTTAACACCATATATTTT.

J is TRBJ2-1 and V is TRBV7-3; D remains ambiguous. Germline V CDR1 and CDR2: SGHTA, FQGTGA. V shed 1 base and J shed 7 bases, with 8 bases lying between them. This CDR3 spans 13 amino acids. CDR3 residues: CASSLSPQNEQFF. In DNA form, the CDR3 reads TGTGCCAGCAGCTTAAGTCCCCAGAATGAGCAGTTCTTC.

This chain links TRBV2 with TRBJ2-5, with 13 bases fitting TRBD2. This CDR3 has 16 amino acids. After removal of 6 bases from V and 2 bases from J, the junction contained 6 bases not matched to a gene. Germline CDR1 reads SNHLY; CDR2 reads FYNNEI. The CDR3 DNA reads as TGTGCCAGCAGCCCCCAACTAGCGGGGGGGCAAGAGACCCAGTACTTC. Its protein is CASSPQLAGGQETQYF. The complete variable domain, with remaining parts taken from reference TRBV2 and TRBJ2-5, reads EPEVTQTPSHQVTQMGQEVILRCVPISNHLYFYWYRQILGQKVEFLVSFYNNEISEKSEIFDDQFSVERPDGSNFTLKIRSTKLEDSAMYFCASSPQLAGGQETQYFGPGTRLLVL.

The chain combines TRBV20-1 with TRBJ2-1; maybe TRBD1 (5 bases). Germline V gives CDR1 DFQATT, CDR2 SNEGSKA (reference sequence). This CDR3 is 11 amino acids long. Trimming removed 3 bases at V and 10 bases at J, with 10 bases between. The CDR3 DNA follows: TGCAGTGCTAGCCTGGACATAGAGCAGTTCTTC. Amino acids: CSASLDIEQFF.

The rearrangement joins TRBV28 to TRBJ1-3; D gene ambiguous. V dropped 5 bases and J dropped 4 bases, with 9 bases sitting between them. Germline loops: CDR1 MDHEN, CDR2 SYDVKM. The CDR3 is made up of 13 amino acids. The CDR3 coding sequence is TGTGCCAGCAGTGAGAGGGCAGGAAACACCATATATTTT. Translation gives CASSERAGNTIYF.

This chain connects TRBV5-5 to TRBJ1-5; D gene unclear. CDR1 is SGHKS and CDR2 is YYEKEE in the germline V gene (reference sequence). CDR3 length equals 15 residues. Trimming left V 1 base short and J 2 bases short, with 10 bases between. The CDR3 DNA sequence: TGTGCCAGCAGCTTGAAGGTAGACGGCAATCAGCCCCAGCATTTT. Translating it yields CASSLKVDGNQPQHF.

This chain joins TRBV28 and TRBJ1-2, with D maybe TRBD1 (5 bases). The germline V gene has CDR1 MDHEN and CDR2 SYDVKM. Trimming pared 7 bases from V and 4 bases from J, leaving 28 bases between. This CDR3 comprises 18 residues. CDR3 sequence reads: CASKPGRGDSHDFYGYTF. In DNA form, the CDR3 reads TGTGCCAGCAAACCCGGTCGGGGAGACAGCCACGATTTCTATGGCTACACCTTC.

CDR3 region: CATSDSGVGKFF. The DNA for the CDR3 is TGTGCCACCAGTGATAGTGGGGTTGGGAAGTTCTTC. The chain uses TRBV24-1 and TRBJ2-1; D uncertain. V lost 3 bases and J 14 bases, leaving 13 bases between the germline ends. Germline V gives CDR1 KGHDR, CDR2 SFDVKD. The CDR3 sequence is 12 residues long.

V usage is TRBV9 and J usage is TRBJ2-1; weak D call: TRBD2 (6 bases). V was trimmed by 2 bases and J by 6 bases, leaving 15 bases between them. CDR1 is SGDLS, CDR2 YYNGEE, per germline. CDR3 size: 15 residues. The CDR3, as DNA: TGTGCCAGCAGCGTGTCGGGAGCGGCTACCAATGAGCAGTTCTTC. This codes for CASSVSGAATNEQFF.

This clone was counted only a few times. The rearrangement links TRBV9 to TRBJ2-3; 10 bases match TRBD2. The CDR3 consists of 16 residues. Germline trimming cut 2 bases from V and 3 bases from J; bases unmatched to any gene: 6. Germline assignment: CDR1 SGDLS and CDR2 YYNGEE. CDR3 residues: CASSVGAGGRTDTQYF. The DNA for the CDR3 is TGTGCCAGCAGCGTTGGAGCGGGGGGGCGGACAGATACGCAGTATTTT.

This clone was observed a single time. The rearrangement links TRBV7-3 to TRBJ2-3; no reliable D call. There are 14 residues in the CDR3. With 6 bases removed from V and 4 bases from J, the gap between germline ends came to 14 bases. Germline V gives CDR1 SGHTA, CDR2 FQGTGA. The CDR3 nucleotides read TGTGCCAGCAGTTCGGCCGGCCCCGCAGATACGCAGTATTTT. As protein: CASSSAGPADTQYF.

The V call is TRBV15, the J call TRBJ2-7, with D uncertain. Germline values: CDR1 LNHNV, CDR2 YYDKDF (reference sequence). The CDR3 is 15 residues long. V lost 0 bases, J lost 2 bases, and 11 bases lay in between. The CDR3 loop is CATSRDPGGAYEQYF. The CDR3 DNA is TGTGCCACCAGCAGAGACCCAGGTGGGGCCTACGAGCAGTACTTC.

This sequence joins TRBV7-3 and TRBJ1-1; D perhaps matches TRBD1 (5 bases). Germline CDR1 reads SGHTA; CDR2 reads FQGTGA. Trimming removed 3 bases at V and 3 bases at J, with 8 bases between. The CDR3 sequence is 13 residues long. CDR3 sequence: CASSFMGDTEAFF. The CDR3, as DNA: TGTGCCAGCAGCTTTATGGGGGACACTGAAGCTTTCTTT.

The CDR3 loop is CASSDTGTGANEQFF. The CDR3 DNA follows: TGTGCCAGCAGTGACACCGGGACAGGGGCGAATGAGCAGTTCTTC. V and J are TRBV6-2 or TRBV6-3 and TRBJ2-1; 10 bases map to TRBD1. This CDR3 has 15 residues. V trimming: 5 bases; J trimming: 7 bases; junction bases outside the gene matches: 8. Per the germline V gene, CDR1 is MNHEY and CDR2 is SVGEGT.

This clone was found a few times. The V and J genes are TRBV7-2 and TRBJ2-1, with D perhaps TRBD1 (6 bases). CDR3 length equals 15 residues. The germline CDR1 and CDR2 sequences are SGHTA and FQGNSA. The V end was cut by 5 bases, the J end by 8 bases, with 19 bases between. CDR3 in amino acids: CASSPGQTLYDEQFF. Written as DNA, the CDR3 is TGTGCCAGCAGCCCAGGACAGACCCTTTACGATGAGCAGTTCTTC.

This chain joins TRBV24-1 and TRBJ2-5, with 8 bases aligning to TRBD1. V trimming: 3 bases; J trimming: 2 bases; junction bases outside the gene matches: 7. CDR1 is KGHDR, CDR2 SFDVKD, per germline. CDR3 length: 16 residues. CDR3 bases: TGTGCCACCAGTGATACTGGACAGGGAAAACAAGAGACCCAGTACTTC. Protein sequence: CATSDTGQGKQETQYF.

The chain is built from TRBV10-3 and TRBJ2-2, with D perhaps given as TRBD1 or TRBD2 (6 bases each). Germline V lookup: CDR1 ENHRY, CDR2 SYGVKD. Deletions cut 8 bases from V and 5 bases from J, with 21 bases between. This CDR3 is 16 amino acids long. Here the CDR3 reads CAIRGGRPGGTGELFF. Written as DNA, the CDR3 is TGTGCCATCCGAGGGGGGCGACCCGGGGGAACCGGGGAGCTGTTTTTT.

This chain links TRBV14 with TRBJ1-5, with D uncertain. Trimming took 1 base from V and 2 from J, leaving 0 bases between them. Germline CDR1 reads SGHDN; CDR2 reads FVKESK. This CDR3 has 12 residues. The CDR3: CASSQGNQPQHF. The CDR3 DNA is TGTGCCAGCAGCCAAGGCAATCAGCCCCAGCATTTT. Filled out from reference TRBV14 and TRBJ1-5, the complete variable domain reads EAGVTQFPSHSVIEKGQTVTLRCDPISGHDNLYWYRRVMGKEIKFLLHFVKESKQDESGMPNNRFLAERTGGTYSTLKVQPAELEDSGVYFCASSQGNQPQHFGDGTRLSIL.